The 27 T cell receptor beta chains listed next were all sequenced from one sample in a study of siplizumab effects on memory and regulatory T cells. Generated by immunoSEQ multiplex PCR, the TCRdb table keeps only in-frame clones and is missing some. The sample carries under 70,000 clones, about 80% recorded once. The specimen was memory CD4+ T cells sorted from blood. Source of these receptors: a human donor in good health.

The chain combines TRBV2 with TRBJ1-4; D unresolved. Germline V CDR1 and CDR2: SNHLY, FYNNEI. This CDR3 has 12 amino acids. Trimming removed 6 bases from V and 4 bases from J, with 6 bases in between. The CDR3 reads CASSGDNEKLFF. The CDR3 bases are TGTGCCAGCAGCGGAGATAATGAAAAACTGTTTTTT.

The chain carries TRBV13 and TRBJ2-7, with TRBD1 matching over 10 bases. Germline V CDR1 and CDR2: PRHDT, FYEKMQ (reference sequence). The CDR3 runs 14 residues. Trimming at V came to 6 bases and at J to 6 bases, leaving 8 bases not matched to a gene. CDR3 protein: CASRTGTGVLEQYF. Here the CDR3 DNA reads TGTGCCAGCAGAACCGGGACAGGGGTTCTCGAGCAGTACTTC.

CDR3 bases: TGCGCCAGCGAGGGACAGGGGCGCTCTGGGGCCAACGTCCTGACTTTC. Protein product: CASEGQGRSGANVLTF. This sequence joins TRBV10-1 and TRBJ2-6; 10 bases agree with TRBD1. The junction had 4 bases not matched to a gene; V was cut back by 8 bases and J by 0 bases. Germline CDR1 is WNHNN and CDR2 is SYGVQD (reference sequence). This CDR3 is built from 16 residues.

This clone was found many times. Other DNA sequences in this specimen translate into the identical CDR3. This sequence joins TRBV14 and TRBJ2-5, with TRBD2 identical over 9 bases. This CDR3 contains 16 residues. The germline V gene encodes CDR1 SGHDN and CDR2 FVKESK. With 2 bases clipped from V and 1 base from J, the junction kept 5 bases outside the gene matches. The CDR3 loop reads CASSQQLAGSQETQYF. CDR3 DNA: TGTGCCAGCAGCCAACAGCTAGCGGGGTCCCAAGAGACCCAGTACTTC.

This chain joins TRBV9 and TRBJ2-7; D possibly matches TRBD1 or TRBD2 (5 bases each). Germline V gene data show CDR1 as SGDLS and CDR2 as YYNGEE. Trimming shortened V by 0 bases and J by 4 bases, and 11 bases separated the two germline ends. The CDR3 is made up of 14 amino acids. The CDR3 DNA reads TGTGCCAGCAGCGTAGATGGGACGAAATACGAGCAGTACTTC. Its protein is CASSVDGTKYEQYF.

The V and J genes are TRBV2 and TRBJ2-7; 7 bases agree with TRBD1. The CDR3 is made up of 12 amino acids. Germline V gives CDR1 SNHLY, CDR2 FYNNEI. Losses at the gene ends were 10 bases for V and 0 bases for J; bases not matched to a gene: 3. The CDR3 sequence is CAKGQSSYEQYF. Here the CDR3 DNA reads TGTGCCAAGGGACAGAGCTCCTACGAGCAGTACTTC.

The chain is built from TRBV2 and TRBJ2-3; 8 bases match TRBD2. The CDR3 contains 15 residues. The ends lost 5 bases at V and 4 bases at J; junction bases unmatched: 8. CDR1 and CDR2 (germline): SNHLY, FYNNEI. The CDR3 loop is CASSPLAGSADTQYF. CDR3 nucleotide sequence: TGTGCCAGCAGTCCCCTAGCGGGCTCTGCAGATACGCAGTATTTT.

This CDR3 reads CAWSGGTLAKNIQYF. The CDR3 region has the DNA TGTGCCTGGAGTGGGGGGACTCTAGCCAAAAACATTCAGTACTTC. V gene TRBV30 combines with J gene TRBJ2-4, with D possibly being TRBD2 (6 bases). CDR1 is GTSNPN, CDR2 SVGIG, per germline (reference sequence). This CDR3 is 15 amino acids long. The ends were cut back, 1 base at V and 0 bases at J, with 10 bases in the middle. Full variable domain (missing parts from reference TRBV30 and TRBJ2-4): SQTIHQWPATLVQPVGSPLSLECTVEGTSNPNLYWYRQAAGRGLQLLFYSVGIGQISSEVPQNLSASRPQDRQFILSSKKLLLSDSGFYLCAWSGGTLAKNIQYFGAGTRLSVL.

V gene TRBV7-9 combines with J gene TRBJ2-5; no clear D gene. CDR3 length: 13 residues. The germline V gene has CDR1 SEHNR and CDR2 FQNEAQ (reference sequence). Trimming took off 1 base at V and 7 bases at J, with 10 bases between the two ends. In nucleotides, the CDR3 is TGTGCCAGCAGCTTAGGGGAAATCGGGACCCAGTACTTC. Translated: CASSLGEIGTQYF.

This chain joins TRBV5-7 and TRBJ2-3, with 9 nucleotides matching TRBD2. TRBV5-7 is noted as an ORF with a role that remains uncertain. The CDR3 contains 17 residues. Losses at the gene ends were 1 base for V and 6 bases for J; bases not matched to a gene: 12. The CDR3 loop reads CASSLLLAGHYPDTQYF. Written as DNA, the CDR3 is TGTGCCAGCAGCTTGCTCCTAGCGGGGCACTACCCTGATACGCAGTATTTT.

This clone was seen more than once but under ten times. This same CDR3 is encoded by further DNA sequences in the sample. The chain carries TRBV18 and TRBJ1-1, with D maybe TRBD1 (6 bases). CDR3 length equals 14 residues. Germline V gives CDR1 KGHSH, CDR2 LQKENI. V was pared by 2 bases and J by 4 bases, with 11 bases between. CDR3 coding DNA: TGTGCCAGCTCACCAAACAGGGTAGGCACTGAAGCTTTCTTT. Protein sequence: CASSPNRVGTEAFF.

This clone was detected only once. The chain uses TRBV30 and TRBJ1-4, with 7 bases lining up with TRBD1. The length of the CDR3 is 18 residues. With V trimmed by 2 bases and J by 7 bases, 19 bases remained unmatched. The germline gives CDR1 GTSNPN, CDR2 SVGIG (reference sequence). CDR3 bases: TGTGCCTGGAGTCCTAGGGTACTCAGAGGGGGCTGGGGTGAAAAACTGTTTTTT. This codes for CAWSPRVLRGGWGEKLFF.

The gene calls are TRBV27 and TRBJ1-1, with 8 bases identical to TRBD1. The CDR3 is made up of 15 amino acids. The junction had 6 bases not matched to a gene; V was cut back by 2 bases and J by 4 bases. Germline values: CDR1 MNHEY, CDR2 SMNVEV (reference sequence). The CDR3 coding sequence is TGTGCCAGCAGTTTAGTCAGCGGGACAGGCACTGAAGCTTTCTTT. Protein sequence: CASSLVSGTGTEAFF.

In this sample, this clone turned up once. The chain links TRBV2 to TRBJ1-2; the D is unclear. This CDR3 is built from 12 residues. V lost 5 bases to trimming and J lost 4 bases, with 8 bases between them. From germline, CDR1 is SNHLY and CDR2 FYNNEI. The CDR3 bases are TGTGCCAGCAGTCCACAGACCTATGGCTACACCTTC. It is translated as CASSPQTYGYTF. Full variable domain (outside the CDR3, taken from reference TRBV2 and TRBJ1-2): EPEVTQTPSHQVTQMGQEVILRCVPISNHLYFYWYRQILGQKVEFLVSFYNNEISEKSEIFDDQFSVERPDGSNFTLKIRSTKLEDSAMYFCASSPQTYGYTFGSGTRLTVV.

The chain recombines TRBV10-3 with TRBJ2-1; D not certain. The V gene's germline CDR1 is ENHRY and CDR2 SYGVKD. Trimming took off 7 bases at V and 6 bases at J, with 16 bases between the two ends. The CDR3 runs 14 residues. As DNA, the CDR3 is TGTGCCATCACGAGGATTGGCTTTGCCAATGAGCAGTTCTTC. This translates into CAITRIGFANEQFF.

The CDR3 nucleotides read TGTGCCAGCAGTTACTTGACCCTAAGCGGTTCACCCCTCCACTTT. This gives the protein CASSYLTLSGSPLHF. V usage is TRBV6-5 and J usage is TRBJ1-6; D is undetermined. Looked up from germline, CDR1 is MNHEY and CDR2 is SVGAGI. V lost 1 base and J 9 bases, leaving 13 bases between the germline ends. The CDR3 is 15 residues long.

The chain has TRBV19 and TRBJ2-5; possible D gene TRBD2, 7 bases. This CDR3 has 14 residues. Trimming took 1 base from V and 7 from J, leaving 13 bases between them. Per germline, CDR1 LNHDA and CDR2 SQIVND (reference sequence). This chain's CDR3 is CASSIAPGEGTQYF. The CDR3 DNA follows: TGTGCCAGTAGTATAGCCCCAGGGGAGGGGACCCAGTACTTC.

In regard to this clone: Other DNA sequences in this specimen translate into the identical CDR3. The rearrangement uses TRBV4-2 and TRBJ1-3; D not certain. This CDR3 has 14 residues. Trimming stripped 4 bases from V and 4 bases from J, with 11 bases between. Germline values: CDR1 LGHNA, CDR2 YNFKEQ. This CDR3 reads CASSPRLGGNTIYF. In DNA form, the CDR3 reads TGTGCCAGCAGCCCGCGCCTGGGGGGAAACACCATATATTTT.

The chain has TRBV5-1 and TRBJ2-4; D is undetermined. The CDR3 loop spans 16 amino acids. V gave up 3 bases and J gave up 7 bases, with 20 bases separating them. Germline-derived CDR1 and CDR2 are SGHRS and YFSETQ. The CDR3 is CASSSQSEVKGNIQYF. The CDR3 DNA is TGCGCCAGCAGCTCCCAGTCTGAGGTGAAGGGTAACATTCAGTACTTC.

The V gene is TRBV15, the J gene TRBJ1-4; TRBD1 matches 8 bases. In germline, CDR1 is LNHNV, CDR2 YYDKDF (reference sequence). The CDR3 has 15 amino acids. V lost 2 bases, J lost 3 bases, and 2 bases stayed unmatched. The CDR3 nucleotides are TGTGCCACCAGCAGACCGGGACAGGCTAATGAAAAACTGTTTTTT. Residues: CATSRPGQANEKLFF.

This clone was observed a handful of times. The V call is TRBV10-3, the J call TRBJ2-3, with 8 bases fitting TRBD2. The CDR3 is 17 residues long. J was trimmed by 3 bases and V by 6 bases; bases with no gene match: 14. CDR1 and CDR2 (germline): ENHRY, SYGVKD. DNA of the CDR3: TGTGCCATCAGACCAGCGGGGGCGGGTGTGCGAACAGATACGCAGTATTTT. Protein: CAIRPAGAGVRTDTQYF.

This rearrangement joins TRBV7-2 to TRBJ1-2; tentatively, D is TRBD1 (6 bases). Trimming took 2 bases from V and 2 from J, leaving 9 bases between them. This CDR3 has 14 residues. Germline CDR1 and CDR2: SGHTA and FQGNSA. CDR3 protein: CASSLRTENYGYTF. The CDR3 bases are TGTGCCAGCAGCTTACGGACAGAAAACTATGGCTACACCTTC.

This chain joins TRBV7-2 and TRBJ2-2; the match to TRBD2 covers 8 bases. Germline lookup yields CDR1 SGHTA and CDR2 FQGNSA. Losses at the gene ends were 0 bases for V and 4 bases for J; bases not matched to a gene: 7. This CDR3 has 17 amino acids. In nucleotides, the CDR3 is TGTGCCAGCAGCTTAGCAGGACTAGCTTTAAGCACCGGGGAGCTGTTTTTT. Encoded protein: CASSLAGLALSTGELFF.

A few counts support this clone. This rearrangement joins TRBV6-4 to TRBJ1-2; perhaps TRBD1 as D (6 bases). The CDR3 length is 14 residues. The germline CDR1 and CDR2 sequences are MRHNA and SNTAGT. Trimming removed 5 bases at V and 2 bases at J, with 12 bases between. CDR3 DNA sequence: TGTGCCAGCAGTCCCGGCCAGGGGAACTATGGCTACACCTTC. Its protein is CASSPGQGNYGYTF.

This chain links TRBV5-1 with TRBJ1-2, with TRBD1 matching over 9 bases. Per the germline V gene, CDR1 is SGHRS and CDR2 is YFSETQ. The ends lost 0 bases at V and 4 bases at J; junction bases unmatched: 1. The CDR3 has 14 residues. The CDR3 DNA follows: TGCGCCAGCAGCTTGGGACAGGGGGTCTATGGCTACACCTTC. This translates into CASSLGQGVYGYTF. The entire variable domain, with the rest obtained from reference TRBV5-1 and TRBJ1-2, is as follows: KAGVTQTPRYLIKTRGQQVTLSCSPISGHRSVSWYQQTPGQGLQFLFEYFSETQRNKGNFPGRFSGRQFSNSRSEMNVSTLELGDSALYLCASSLGQGVYGYTFGSGTRLTVV.

The V call is TRBV11-2, the J call TRBJ1-6, with TRBD1 matching over 8 bases. This CDR3 has 16 residues. Germline V CDR1 and CDR2: SGHAT, FQNNGV. V was clipped by 5 bases and J by 10 bases; unmatched bases: 13. CDR3 nucleotides: TGTGCCAGCAGCCCCCCCTGGGAGGACAGGGTCTCACCCCTCCACTTT. It specifies CASSPPWEDRVSPLHF.

This chain joins TRBV30 and TRBJ1-5; a weak D match, TRBD1 (6 bases). Trimming took 7 bases from V and 5 from J, leaving 15 bases between them. This CDR3 has 13 residues. Per germline, CDR1 GTSNPN and CDR2 SVGIG (reference sequence). Here the CDR3 reads CAFTAGGYQPQHF. Here the CDR3 DNA reads TGTGCCTTCACGGCCGGGGGCTATCAGCCCCAGCATTTT.